These 27 T cell receptor beta chains were all obtained from the same sample, sequenced in a study of blood T cell repertoires in COVID-19. Libraries were prepared by immunoSEQ multiplex PCR; TCRdb keeps only in-frame clonotypes and omits some of them. Here the sample spans some 240,000 clones, around 82% being singletons. Material: PBMCs or T cells enriched from blood (not recorded which). The receptors here all came from a man in his forties or fifties who had recovered from COVID-19.

The rearrangement joins TRBV9 to TRBJ2-3, with 16 bases identical to TRBD2. CDR1 is SGDLS, CDR2 YYNGEE, per germline. After removal of 0 bases from V and 5 bases from J, the junction contained 12 bases not matched to a gene. The CDR3 is made up of 20 amino acids. CDR3 loop: CASSVGLWGTSGRAKDTQYF. CDR3 bases: TGTGCCAGCAGCGTAGGCTTGTGGGGGACTAGCGGGAGGGCTAAAGATACGCAGTATTTT.

This clone was counted a single time. The genes are TRBV5-1 and TRBJ2-7, with 10 bases fitting TRBD1. V lost 3 bases and J lost 4; bases outside the gene matches: 4. This CDR3 has 14 residues. Germline V lookup: CDR1 SGHRS, CDR2 YFSETQ. The DNA for the CDR3 is TGCGCCAGCAGCTCGACAGGGGGCGGTTACGAGCAGTACTTC. Its protein product is CASSSTGGGYEQYF.

The V and J genes are TRBV6-5 and TRBJ1-2, with 7 nucleotides matching TRBD1. The trim removed 6 bases at V and 6 bases at J, leaving 10 bases unmatched. The germline V gene encodes CDR1 MNHEY and CDR2 SVGAGI. CDR3 length equals 14 residues. For the CDR3, the DNA is TGTGCCAGCAGCCCGACAGGGATGACAAATGGCTACACCTTC. Protein sequence: CASSPTGMTNGYTF.

The chain carries TRBV19 and TRBJ1-2; maybe TRBD1 (5 bases). V was shortened by 1 base and J by 6 bases, with 15 bases between the two germline ends. This CDR3 spans 15 amino acids. Per germline, CDR1 LNHDA and CDR2 SQIVND (reference sequence). CDR3 DNA sequence: TGTGCCAGTAGTATAGGAGGCGGGGCACGGGATGGCTACACCTTC. Its protein is CASSIGGGARDGYTF.

The V call is TRBV5-1, the J call TRBJ2-4; the D gene is possibly TRBD2 (5 bases). The CDR3 extends over 14 amino acids. The ends were cut back, 4 bases at V and 0 bases at J, with 8 bases in the middle. Germline lookup yields CDR1 SGHRS and CDR2 YFSETQ. For the CDR3, the DNA is TGCGCCAGCAGCCTTGGACTAGCCAAAAACATTCAGTACTTC. Protein product: CASSLGLAKNIQYF.

In nucleotides, the CDR3 is TGTGCCAGCAGCACCCGCACCCAAGCAGACATAAGGAATGAGCAGTTCTTC. Its translation is CASSTRTQADIRNEQFF. The chain is built from TRBV11-2 and TRBJ2-1; unclear D gene. Trimming took off 5 bases at V and 7 bases at J, with 24 bases between the two ends. This CDR3 region has 17 residues. Germline V lookup: CDR1 SGHAT, CDR2 FQNNGV.

The chain uses TRBV18 and TRBJ1-4, with TRBD1 as a possible D gene (6 bases). The germline CDR1 and CDR2 sequences are KGHSH and LQKENI. The V gene lost 4 bases and the J gene lost 1 base, with 13 bases spanning the gap. The CDR3 spans 16 residues. The DNA of the CDR3 is TGTGCCAGCTCACTGGCCACAGGGAGAACTAATGAAAAACTGTTTTTT. It is translated as CASSLATGRTNEKLFF.

The chain uses TRBV5-6 and TRBJ2-4; D is possibly TRBD1 (5 bases). Trimming stripped 0 bases from V and 0 bases from J, with 10 bases between. The CDR3 runs to 16 residues. Germline CDR1 reads SGHDT; CDR2 reads YYEEEE. CDR3 DNA: TGTGCCAGCAGCTTGGGGGGCAGGTTAGCCAAAAACATTCAGTACTTC. Translated, it gives CASSLGGRLAKNIQYF. Using reference TRBV5-6 and TRBJ2-4 for the parts outside the CDR3, the full variable domain is DAGVTQSPTHLIKTRGQQVTLRCSPKSGHDTVSWYQQALGQGPQFIFQYYEEEERQRGNFPDRFSGHQFPNYSSELNVNALLLGDSALYLCASSLGGRLAKNIQYFGAGTRLSVL.

This clone is termed medium-sized (0.01 to 0.1%). J is TRBJ1-1 and V is TRBV5-1; TRBD1 agrees at 7 bases. CDR1 and CDR2 (germline): SGHRS, YFSETQ. Trimming at V came to 4 bases and at J to 4 bases, leaving 10 bases not matched to a gene. This CDR3 has 15 residues. CDR3 protein: CASSPDPRGATEAFF. The DNA for the CDR3 is TGCGCCAGCAGCCCGGACCCCAGGGGGGCCACTGAAGCTTTCTTT. Full variable domain (rest looked up from reference TRBV5-1 and TRBJ1-1): KAGVTQTPRYLIKTRGQQVTLSCSPISGHRSVSWYQQTPGQGLQFLFEYFSETQRNKGNFPGRFSGRQFSNSRSEMNVSTLELGDSALYLCASSPDPRGATEAFFGQGTRLTVV.

The CDR3 sequence is CASSRLQEAYNSPLHF. The DNA of the CDR3 is TGTGCCAGCAGCCGACTTCAGGAGGCCTATAATTCACCCCTCCACTTT. The chain joins TRBV3-1 (or the pseudogene TRBV3-2) to TRBJ1-6; D unresolved. Deletions cut 4 bases from V and 2 bases from J, with 12 bases between. There are 16 residues in the CDR3. Germline loops: CDR1 LGHDT, CDR2 YNNKEL (reference sequence).

This chain links TRBV25-1 with TRBJ1-3, with 7 bases fitting TRBD1. V shed 4 bases and J 2 bases; nucleotides not matched to a gene: 5. CDR1 is MGHDK and CDR2 is SYGVNS in the germline V gene. The CDR3 spans 15 residues. The CDR3 DNA sequence: TGTGCCAGCAGTGCGACAGGGACCGCTGGAAACACCATATATTTT. It codes for CASSATGTAGNTIYF.

The V call is TRBV6-4, the J call TRBJ1-2; TRBD1 matches 10 bases. Germline CDR1 MRHNA, CDR2 SNTAGT. V was pared by 6 bases and J by 8 bases, with 6 bases of the junction left unmatched. The CDR3 totals 13 residues. The CDR3 here is CASSRGQGEGYTF. The CDR3 nucleotides read TGTGCCAGCAGCCGCGGACAGGGGGAAGGCTACACCTTC.

This chain links TRBV11-3 with TRBJ2-3; no reliable D call. The CDR3 sequence is 13 residues long. Germline V gives CDR1 SGHNT, CDR2 YENEEA. The V end was cut by 9 bases, the J end by 0 bases, with 10 bases between. CDR3 amino acids: CASTRASTDTQYF. CDR3 nucleotides: TGTGCCAGTACTCGTGCTAGCACAGATACGCAGTATTTT.

The J gene is TRBJ1-5, the V gene TRBV2; 7 nucleotides align to TRBD1. This CDR3 has 17 amino acids. Germline V CDR1 and CDR2: SNHLY, FYNNEI. The V and J ends lost 7 bases and 4 bases, in that order; junction bases with no gene match: 16. In DNA form, the CDR3 reads TGTGCCAGCAACACGCTAGGGGACAGCAACCTTAATCAGCCCCAGCATTTT. Amino acids: CASNTLGDSNLNQPQHF.

The chain links TRBV5-4 to TRBJ2-3; TRBD2 might be the D (7 bases). Germline assignment: CDR1 SGHNT and CDR2 YYREEE (reference sequence). The CDR3 totals 14 residues. Trimming pared 5 bases from V and 5 bases from J, leaving 15 bases between. CDR3 DNA sequence: TGTGCCAGCAGGCTGGGAGGGGGTCTAGATACGCAGTATTTT. Residues: CASRLGGGLDTQYF.

This chain links TRBV7-9 with TRBJ1-1; 9 bases align to TRBD1. V lost 3 bases to trimming and J lost 11 bases; unmatched junction nucleotides: 10. Germline V gene data show CDR1 as SEHNR and CDR2 as FQNEAQ (reference sequence). The CDR3 consists of 14 residues. Here the CDR3 reads CASSLWGTGREAFF. The CDR3 nucleotides read TGTGCCAGCAGCTTGTGGGGGACAGGGCGAGAGGCTTTCTTT.

The chain is built from TRBV10-3 and TRBJ2-7; D ambiguous. V was clipped by 1 base and J by 4 bases, with 5 bases between them. Germline CDR1 is ENHRY and CDR2 is SYGVKD. The CDR3 is 12 residues long. CDR3 region: CAISEYRYEQYF. The CDR3 bases are TGTGCCATCAGTGAGTACAGATACGAGCAGTACTTC.

The chain couples TRBV7-9 to TRBJ2-2; possibly TRBD2 for D (5 bases). V shed 5 bases and J shed 2 bases, with 15 bases lying between them. Germline CDR1 and CDR2: SEHNR and FQNEAQ (reference sequence). This CDR3 is built from 16 residues. The CDR3 loop reads CASSLFGGFNTGELFF. DNA for the CDR3: TGTGCCAGCAGCCTCTTTGGCGGGTTTAACACCGGGGAGCTGTTTTTT.

This chain connects TRBV12-3 or TRBV12-4 to TRBJ1-1; no firm D call. Between the trimmed V and J ends, which lost 4 bases and 0 bases, there was a span of 6 bases. The CDR3 totals 13 residues. CDR3 region: CASSSSVNTEAFF. CDR3 DNA sequence: TGTGCCAGCAGTTCCTCGGTGAACACTGAAGCTTTCTTT.

The rearrangement uses TRBV3-1 (or the pseudogene TRBV3-2) and TRBJ2-7, with 7 bases matching TRBD1. V shed 1 base, J shed 9 bases, and the junction held 18 bases outside the gene matches. The CDR3 contains 17 residues. Germline V lookup: CDR1 LGHDT, CDR2 YNNKEL (reference sequence). DNA of the CDR3: TGTGCCAGCAGCCAAGCCGGACAGGTCCCCCTCACGTTGGTGCAGTACTTC. Amino acids: CASSQAGQVPLTLVQYF.

The rearrangement joins TRBV2 to TRBJ1-1; D is perhaps TRBD1 (6 bases). The CDR3 length is 14 residues. V shed 2 bases and J shed 2 bases, with 9 bases lying between them. Germline CDR1 and CDR2: SNHLY and FYNNEI. The chain's CDR3 is CASSEMGHNTEAFF. Written as DNA, the CDR3 is TGTGCCAGCAGTGAAATGGGACATAACACTGAAGCTTTCTTT.

This rearrangement joins TRBV5-1 to TRBJ2-7; 8 bases agree with TRBD2. This CDR3 contains 16 residues. The V segment lost 4 bases and the J segment 6 bases; nucleotides outside the gene matches: 15. Germline loops: CDR1 SGHRS, CDR2 YFSETQ. In DNA form, the CDR3 reads TGCGCCAGCAGCCCCGCGGGAGGCCCCGGTGGCGGCGAGCAGTACTTC. Translated, it gives CASSPAGGPGGGEQYF.

V is TRBV28 and J is TRBJ1-6, with 7 bases identical to TRBD1. The length of the CDR3 is 14 residues. Germline V gives CDR1 MDHEN, CDR2 SYDVKM. Losses at the gene ends were 6 bases for V and 10 bases for J; bases not matched to a gene: 9. The DNA for the CDR3 is TGTGCCAGCAGGAAGACAGGGATAGGGTCACCCCTCCACTTT. Protein product: CASRKTGIGSPLHF. Filled out from reference TRBV28 and TRBJ1-6, the complete variable domain reads DVKVTQSSRYLVKRTGEKVFLECVQDMDHENMFWYRQDPGLGLRLIYFSYDVKMKEKGDIPEGYSVSREKKERFSLILESASTNQTSMYLCASRKTGIGSPLHFGNGTRLTVT.

J is TRBJ1-6 and V is TRBV6-5; D not certain. Germline V gene lookup returns CDR1 MNHEY and CDR2 SVGAGI. The length of the CDR3 is 13 residues. Deletions cut 6 bases from V and 7 bases from J, with 10 bases between. CDR3 sequence reads: CASRDYFNSPLHF. DNA for the CDR3: TGTGCCAGCAGGGACTACTTCAATTCACCCCTCCACTTT.

This chain connects TRBV15 to TRBJ1-5; D not resolved. Germline-derived CDR1 and CDR2 are LNHNV and YYDKDF (reference sequence). This CDR3 region has 14 residues. The V and J ends lost 4 bases and 7 bases respectively, with 14 bases between them. DNA for the CDR3: TGTGCCACCAGCACCCCCGGAGGCGGCCAGCCCCAGCATTTT. Amino acid sequence: CATSTPGGGQPQHF.

This rearrangement joins TRBV10-3 to TRBJ1-2, with 8 nucleotides matching TRBD1. Germline V CDR1 and CDR2: ENHRY, SYGVKD. V lost 4 bases and J lost 2; bases outside the gene matches: 9. There are 16 residues in the CDR3. In nucleotides, the CDR3 is TGTGCCATCAGTGGAATCCCGGGACAGGAGAACTATGGCTACACCTTC. Translated, it gives CAISGIPGQENYGYTF.

This rearrangement joins TRBV15 to TRBJ1-3, with 7 positions matching TRBD1. Germline CDR1 and CDR2: LNHNV and YYDKDF (reference sequence). The V segment lost 7 bases and the J segment 0 bases; nucleotides outside the gene matches: 9. CDR3 length: 16 amino acids. The CDR3: CATTPDRAHSGNTIYF. The CDR3 DNA reads TGTGCCACCACCCCAGACAGGGCACACTCTGGAAACACCATATATTTT.